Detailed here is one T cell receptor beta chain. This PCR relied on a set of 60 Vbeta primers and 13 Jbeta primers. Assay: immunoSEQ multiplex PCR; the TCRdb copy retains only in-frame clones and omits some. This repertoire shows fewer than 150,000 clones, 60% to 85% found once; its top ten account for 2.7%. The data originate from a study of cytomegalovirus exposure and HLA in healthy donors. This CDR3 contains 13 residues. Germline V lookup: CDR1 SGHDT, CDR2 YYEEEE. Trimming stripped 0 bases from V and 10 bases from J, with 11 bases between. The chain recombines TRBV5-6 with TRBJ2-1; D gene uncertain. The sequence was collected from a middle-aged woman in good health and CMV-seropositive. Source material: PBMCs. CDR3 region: CASSLAPPREQFF. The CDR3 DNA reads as TGTGCCAGCAGCTTGGCTCCGCCCAGGGAGCAGTTCTTC.